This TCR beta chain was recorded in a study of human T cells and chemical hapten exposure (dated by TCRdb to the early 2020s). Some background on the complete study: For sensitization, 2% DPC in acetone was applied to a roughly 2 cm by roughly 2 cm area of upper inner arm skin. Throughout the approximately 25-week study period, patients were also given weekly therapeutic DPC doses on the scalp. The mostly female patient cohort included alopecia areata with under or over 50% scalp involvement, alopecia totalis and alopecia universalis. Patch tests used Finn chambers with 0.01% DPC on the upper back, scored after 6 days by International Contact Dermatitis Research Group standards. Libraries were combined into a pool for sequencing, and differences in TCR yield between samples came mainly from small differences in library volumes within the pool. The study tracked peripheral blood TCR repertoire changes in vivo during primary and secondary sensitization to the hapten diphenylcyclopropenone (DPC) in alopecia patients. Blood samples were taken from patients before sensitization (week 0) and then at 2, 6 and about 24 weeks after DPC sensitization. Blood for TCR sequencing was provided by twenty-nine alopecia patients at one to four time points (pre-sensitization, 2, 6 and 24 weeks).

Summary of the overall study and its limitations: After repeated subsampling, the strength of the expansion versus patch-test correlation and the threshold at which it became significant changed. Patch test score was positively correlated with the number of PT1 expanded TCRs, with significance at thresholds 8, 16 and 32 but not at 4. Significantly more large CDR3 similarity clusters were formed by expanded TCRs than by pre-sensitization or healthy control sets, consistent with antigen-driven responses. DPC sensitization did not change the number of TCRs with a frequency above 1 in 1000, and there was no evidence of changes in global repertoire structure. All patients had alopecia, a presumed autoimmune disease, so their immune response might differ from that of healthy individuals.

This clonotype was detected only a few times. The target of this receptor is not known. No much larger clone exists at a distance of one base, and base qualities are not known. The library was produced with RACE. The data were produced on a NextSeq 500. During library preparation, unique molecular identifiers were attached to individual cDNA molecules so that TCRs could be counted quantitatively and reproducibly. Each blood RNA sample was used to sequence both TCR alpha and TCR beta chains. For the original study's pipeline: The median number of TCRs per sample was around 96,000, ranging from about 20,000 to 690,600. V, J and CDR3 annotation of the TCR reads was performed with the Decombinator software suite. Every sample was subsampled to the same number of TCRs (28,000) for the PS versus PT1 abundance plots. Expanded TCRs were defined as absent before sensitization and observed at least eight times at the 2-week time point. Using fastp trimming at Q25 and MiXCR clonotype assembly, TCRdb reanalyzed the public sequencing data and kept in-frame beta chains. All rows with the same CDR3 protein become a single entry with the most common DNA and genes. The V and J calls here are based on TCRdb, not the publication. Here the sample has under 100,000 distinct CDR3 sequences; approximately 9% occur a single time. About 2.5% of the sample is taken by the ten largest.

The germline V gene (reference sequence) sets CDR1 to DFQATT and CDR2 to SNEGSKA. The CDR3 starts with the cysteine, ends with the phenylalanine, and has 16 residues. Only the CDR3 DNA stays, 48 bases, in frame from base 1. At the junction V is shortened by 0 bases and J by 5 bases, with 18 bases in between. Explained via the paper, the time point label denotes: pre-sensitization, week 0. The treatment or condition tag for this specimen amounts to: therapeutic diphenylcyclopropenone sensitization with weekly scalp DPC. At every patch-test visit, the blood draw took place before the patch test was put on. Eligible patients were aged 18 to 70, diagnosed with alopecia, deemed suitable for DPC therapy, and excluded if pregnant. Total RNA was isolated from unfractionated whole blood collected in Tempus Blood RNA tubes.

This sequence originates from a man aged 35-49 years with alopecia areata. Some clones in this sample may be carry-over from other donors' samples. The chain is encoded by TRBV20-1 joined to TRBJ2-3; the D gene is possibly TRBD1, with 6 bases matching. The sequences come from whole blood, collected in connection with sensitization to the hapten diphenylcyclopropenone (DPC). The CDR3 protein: CSARDGARGLGDTQYF. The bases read TGCAGTGCTAGAGATGGTGCCAGGGGTTTGGGAGATACGCAGTATTTT.